This T cell receptor beta chain was identified during a study of T cells after yellow fever vaccination. Study at large: Libraries from low-cell-number fractions were prepared with the SMART-Seq v4 Ultra Low Input RNA kit. General study results and limits: Abundant bulk-population clonotypes could contaminate the FACS-sorted repertoires. CD4 and CD8 compartments shared a small share of clonotypes, likely from convergent recombination.

The V gene end was trimmed by 0 bases and the J gene end by 3 bases; junction bases not matched to a gene: 2. The CDR3 consists of 15 residues. Germline V lookup: CDR1 SGHRS, CDR2 YFSETQ. As TCR cDNA was made by 5'RACE template switching, a universal primer site and UMIs were added. TCRdb processed the 5' RACE reads anew with MiXCR; each CDR3 protein has one entry. The sample carries 450,000 to 550,000 distinct CDR3 sequences, over 15% recorded once. Many counts were recorded for this clonotype. What it binds is not known. The rearrangement links TRBV5-1 to TRBJ2-5; TRBD1 aligns across 10 bases. Sequencing used PBMCs, obtained 15 days after the yellow fever booster vaccination. The sequence derives from a man aged 25 to 45 who received the YFV17D yellow fever vaccine. CDR3 bases: TGCGCCAGCAGCTTGGATGGGACAGGGGAAGAGACCCAGTACTTC. This sequence encodes CASSLDGTGEETQYF.